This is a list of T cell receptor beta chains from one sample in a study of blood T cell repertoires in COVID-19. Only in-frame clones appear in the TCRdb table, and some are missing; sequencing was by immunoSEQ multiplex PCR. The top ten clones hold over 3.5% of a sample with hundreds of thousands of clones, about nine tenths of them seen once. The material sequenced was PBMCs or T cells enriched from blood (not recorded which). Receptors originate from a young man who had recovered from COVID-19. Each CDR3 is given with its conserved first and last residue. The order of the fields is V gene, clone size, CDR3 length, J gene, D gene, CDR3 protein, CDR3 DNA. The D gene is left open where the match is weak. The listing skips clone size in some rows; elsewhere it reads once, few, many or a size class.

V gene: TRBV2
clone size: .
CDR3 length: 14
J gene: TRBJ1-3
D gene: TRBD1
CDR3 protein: CASSADRAGNTIYF
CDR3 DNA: TGTGCCAGCAGCGCGGACAGGGCTGGAAACACCATATATTTT

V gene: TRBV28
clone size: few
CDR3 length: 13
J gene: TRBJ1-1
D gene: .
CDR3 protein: CASNGMRYTEAFF
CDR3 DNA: TGTGCCAGCAATGGCATGCGGTACACTGAAGCTTTCTTT

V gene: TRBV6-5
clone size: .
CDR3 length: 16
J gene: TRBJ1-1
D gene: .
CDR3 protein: CASSFMTARGNTEAFF
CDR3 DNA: TGTGCCAGCAGTTTTATGACCGCCAGAGGGAACACTGAAGCTTTCTTT

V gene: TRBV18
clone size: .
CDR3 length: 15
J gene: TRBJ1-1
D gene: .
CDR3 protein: CASSPPQGVNTEAFF
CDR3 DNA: TGTGCCAGCTCACCACCGCAGGGCGTGAACACTGAAGCTTTCTTT

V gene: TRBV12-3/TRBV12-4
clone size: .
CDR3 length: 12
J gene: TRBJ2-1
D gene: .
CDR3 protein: CASSFNWHEQFF
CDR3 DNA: TGTGCCAGCAGTTTCAATTGGCATGAGCAGTTCTTC

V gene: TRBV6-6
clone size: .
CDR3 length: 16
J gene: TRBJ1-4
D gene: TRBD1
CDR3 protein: CASTKHPGQINEKLFF
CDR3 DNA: TGTGCCAGCACTAAACATCCGGGACAGATAAATGAAAAACTGTTTTTT

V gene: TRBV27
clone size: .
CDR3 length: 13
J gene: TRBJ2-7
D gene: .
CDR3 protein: CASSYRSPYEQYF
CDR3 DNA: TGTGCCAGCAGTTACAGGTCCCCCTACGAGCAGTACTTC

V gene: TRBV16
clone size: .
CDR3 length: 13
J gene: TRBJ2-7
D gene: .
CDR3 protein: CASSPPGGYEQYF
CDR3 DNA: TGTGCCAGCAGCCCCCCCGGCGGTTACGAGCAGTACTTC

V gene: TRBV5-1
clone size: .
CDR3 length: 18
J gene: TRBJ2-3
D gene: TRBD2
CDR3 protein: CASTLSRRGAGVTDTQYF
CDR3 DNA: TGCGCCAGCACCCTCAGCCGTAGGGGAGCGGGGGTAACAGATACGCAGTATTTT

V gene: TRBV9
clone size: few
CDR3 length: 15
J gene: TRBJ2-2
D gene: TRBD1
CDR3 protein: CASSVEGTGVGELFF
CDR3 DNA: TGTGCCAGCAGCGTAGAAGGGACAGGGGTCGGGGAGCTGTTTTTT

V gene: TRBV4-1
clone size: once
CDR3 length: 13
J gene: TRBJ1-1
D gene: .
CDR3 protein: CASSDARGTEAFF
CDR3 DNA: TGCGCCAGCAGCGACGCACGGGGCACTGAAGCTTTCTTT

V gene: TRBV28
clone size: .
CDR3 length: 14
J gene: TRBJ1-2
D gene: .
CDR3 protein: CASSLSFQGQGYTF
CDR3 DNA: TGTGCCAGCAGTTTAAGTTTCCAAGGACAGGGCTACACCTTC

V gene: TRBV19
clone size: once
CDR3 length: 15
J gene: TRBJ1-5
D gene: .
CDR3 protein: CASSIDLGPNQPQHF
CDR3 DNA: TGTGCCAGTAGTATAGATTTGGGGCCCAATCAGCCCCAGCATTTT

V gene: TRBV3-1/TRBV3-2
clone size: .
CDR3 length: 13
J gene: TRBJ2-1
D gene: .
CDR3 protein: CASSQATYNEQFF
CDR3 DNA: TGTGCCAGCAGCCAAGCTACCTACAATGAGCAGTTCTTC

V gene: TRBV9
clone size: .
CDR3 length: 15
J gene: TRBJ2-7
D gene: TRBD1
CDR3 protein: CASSLYPTGGYEQYF
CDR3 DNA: TGTGCCAGCAGCCTCTACCCGACAGGGGGCTACGAGCAGTACTTC

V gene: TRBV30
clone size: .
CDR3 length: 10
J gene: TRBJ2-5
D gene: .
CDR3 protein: CAFSVETQYF
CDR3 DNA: TGTGCCTTCAGCGTTGAGACCCAGTACTTC

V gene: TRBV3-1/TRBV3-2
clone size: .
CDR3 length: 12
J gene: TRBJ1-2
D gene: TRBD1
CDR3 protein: CASGQGYYGYTF
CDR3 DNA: TGTGCCAGCGGACAGGGATACTATGGCTACACCTTC

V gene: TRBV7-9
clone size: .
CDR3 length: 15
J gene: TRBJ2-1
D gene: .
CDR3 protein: CASSPAASSYNEQFF
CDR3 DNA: TGTGCCAGCAGCCCCGCGGCTAGCTCCTACAATGAGCAGTTCTTC

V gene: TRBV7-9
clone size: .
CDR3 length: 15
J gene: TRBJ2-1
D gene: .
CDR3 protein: CASSLRSGVRNEQFF
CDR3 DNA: TGTGCCAGCAGCTTACGGTCAGGGGTACGAAATGAGCAGTTCTTC

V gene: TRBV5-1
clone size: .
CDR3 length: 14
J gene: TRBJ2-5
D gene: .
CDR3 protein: CASTESGSQETQYF
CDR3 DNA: TGCGCCAGCACCGAAAGCGGTAGCCAAGAGACCCAGTACTTC

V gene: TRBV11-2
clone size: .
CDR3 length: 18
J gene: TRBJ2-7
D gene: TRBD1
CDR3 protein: CASSYLPGWGQGALGQYF
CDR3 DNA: TGTGCCAGCAGCTATCTGCCTGGCTGGGGACAGGGGGCTTTAGGGCAGTACTTC

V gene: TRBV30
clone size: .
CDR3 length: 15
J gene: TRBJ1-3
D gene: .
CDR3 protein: CAWRGGSNSGNTIYF
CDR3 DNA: TGTGCCTGGAGAGGAGGGTCTAACTCTGGAAACACCATATATTTT

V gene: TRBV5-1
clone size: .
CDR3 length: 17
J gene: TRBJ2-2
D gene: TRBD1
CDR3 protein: CASRYTRGGSNTGELFF
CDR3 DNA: TGCGCCAGCAGATATACTCGAGGGGGCTCGAACACCGGGGAGCTGTTTTTT

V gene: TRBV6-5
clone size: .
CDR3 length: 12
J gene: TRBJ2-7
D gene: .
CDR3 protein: CASKGASLEQYF
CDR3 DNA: TGTGCCAGCAAAGGGGCGAGCCTCGAGCAGTACTTC

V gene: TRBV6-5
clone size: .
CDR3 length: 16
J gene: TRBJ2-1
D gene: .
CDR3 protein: CASSSGSSLPYNEQFF
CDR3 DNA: TGTGCCAGCAGTTCGGGGAGTTCGTTGCCCTACAATGAGCAGTTCTTC

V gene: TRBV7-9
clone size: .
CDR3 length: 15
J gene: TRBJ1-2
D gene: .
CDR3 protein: CASSLGQENFYGYTF
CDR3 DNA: TGTGCCAGCAGCTTAGGACAGGAAAACTTCTATGGCTACACCTTC

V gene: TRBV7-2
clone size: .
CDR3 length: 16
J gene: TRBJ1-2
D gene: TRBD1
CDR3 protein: CASSLFPGQGIYGYTF
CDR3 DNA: TGTGCCAGCAGCCTCTTTCCGGGACAGGGAATATATGGCTACACCTTC

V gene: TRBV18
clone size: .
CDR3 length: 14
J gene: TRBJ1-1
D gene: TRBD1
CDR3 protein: CASYPGQANTEAFF
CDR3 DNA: TGTGCCAGCTACCCCGGACAGGCAAACACTGAAGCTTTCTTT

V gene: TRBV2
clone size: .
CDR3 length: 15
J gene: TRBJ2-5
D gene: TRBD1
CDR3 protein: CASKVGGQGWETQYF
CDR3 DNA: TGTGCCAGCAAAGTTGGGGGACAGGGGTGGGAGACCCAGTACTTC

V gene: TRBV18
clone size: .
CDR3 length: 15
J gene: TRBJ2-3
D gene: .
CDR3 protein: CASSPPSPARDTQYF
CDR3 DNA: TGTGCCAGCTCACCACCGAGTCCCGCCCGGGATACGCAGTATTTT

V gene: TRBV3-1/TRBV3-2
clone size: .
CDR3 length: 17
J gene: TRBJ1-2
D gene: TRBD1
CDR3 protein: CASSQRARDRYNYGYTF
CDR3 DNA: TGTGCCAGCAGCCAGAGGGCCCGGGACAGATATAACTATGGCTACACCTTC

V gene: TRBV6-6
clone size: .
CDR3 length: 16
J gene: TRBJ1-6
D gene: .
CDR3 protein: CASSYSPGTINSPLHF
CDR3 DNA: TGTGCCAGCAGTTACTCCCCGGGGACTATAAATTCACCCCTCCACTTT